The entry that follows covers one T cell receptor beta chain sequence. The antigen is not known. RNA was extracted with the RNeasy kit, and a quantity of about 0.45 to 1 ug was reverse transcribed using random hexamers. TCRdb itself ran the immunoSEQ multiplex PCR reads through MiXCR, one entry per CDR3 protein. The sample yields about 94,000 distinct CDR3 sequences, around 94% seen once. CD8+ and CD4+ T cells circulating in blood were sequenced for TCR beta. Negative isolation was used for CD8+ and CD4+ T cells and FACS enrichment for TEMRA cells. The data derive from a study of CD8 T cells in Susac syndrome. General observations from the study: It was acknowledged in the study that its TCR sequencing and HLA analysis involved a relatively small number of individuals.

This receptor was taken from a human donor with Susac syndrome. The sample was CD4+ T cells from PBMCs.

The CDR3 here is CASSPGTGHGYTF. Written as DNA, the CDR3 is TGTGCCAGCAGCCCCGGGACAGGCCATGGCTACACCTTC. The genes are TRBV7-9 and TRBJ1-2; TRBD1 aligns across 8 bases. CDR1 is SEHNR and CDR2 is FQNEAQ in the germline V gene (reference sequence). This CDR3 region has 13 residues. V trimming: 5 bases; J trimming: 6 bases; junction bases outside the gene matches: 5. The complete variable domain, with remaining parts taken from reference TRBV7-9 and TRBJ1-2, reads DTGVSQNPRHKITKRGQNVTFRCDPISEHNRLYWYRQTLGQGPEFLTYFQNEAQLEKSRLLSDRFSAERPKGSFSTLEIQRTEQGDSAMYLCASSPGTGHGYTFGSGTRLTVV.